These T cell receptor beta chains were read from a single sample in a study of blood T cells in healthy people across ages. A single record per CDR3 protein comes from TCRdb applying MiXCR to the 5' RACE reads. The profile shows some 1,500,000 distinct CDR3 sequences, 35% to 45% of them singletons. Input material: blood. The receptors here all came from a woman aged 18-29 years in good health. The CDR3 runs from the conserved cysteine through the conserved F or W. The D gene is left open where the match is weak. Some rows mark clone size as missing; the rest say once, few, many or name a class of expanded clone.

size: .; D: .; J: TRBJ1-2; V: TRBV11-2; DNA: TGTGCCAGCAGCTCCCCAATCCGACGACAGAAAGGCTACACCTTC; CDR3: CASSSPIRRQKGYTF
size: few; D: .; J: TRBJ2-7; V: TRBV3-1; DNA: TGTGCCAGCAGCCCCCTGGCCATGAGCTCCTACGAGCAGTACTTC; CDR3: CASSPLAMSSYEQYF
size: .; D: .; J: TRBJ2-4; V: TRBV7-2; DNA: TGTGCCAGCAGCTTAGGTCCCGCCATTCAGTACTTC; CDR3: CASSLGPAIQYF
size: few; D: TRBD2; J: TRBJ2-3; V: TRBV7-9; DNA: TGTGCCAGCGGGACCGCGGGGGGCACAGATACGCAGTATTTT; CDR3: CASGTAGGTDTQYF
size: many; D: TRBD1; J: TRBJ2-6; V: TRBV27; DNA: TGTGCCAGCAGTCTATCCAGGGGACAGGGGGCCAACGTCCTGACTTTC; CDR3: CASSLSRGQGANVLTF
size: few; D: .; J: TRBJ1-2; V: TRBV18; DNA: TGTGCCAGCTCACCCCCCCATCACGGCTACACCTTC; CDR3: CASSPPHHGYTF
size: few; D: TRBD1; J: TRBJ2-3; V: TRBV6-6; DNA: TGTGCCAGCAGGAGACAGGGGTCCGGCACAGATACGCAGTATTTT; CDR3: CASRRQGSGTDTQYF
size: .; D: .; J: TRBJ2-3; V: TRBV6-2/TRBV6-3; DNA: TGTGCCAGCAGTTCATCCGACAACCTTATTCGGGGAGATACGCAGTATTTT; CDR3: CASSSSDNLIRGDTQYF
size: .; D: TRBD1; J: TRBJ2-7; V: TRBV20-1; DNA: TGCAGTGCTCCCGGGACAGAATTTTACGAGCAGTACTTC; CDR3: CSAPGTEFYEQYF
size: few; D: .; J: TRBJ2-7; V: TRBV4-1; DNA: TGCGCCAGCAGTGAGGCCGGGGCCACCTACGAGCAGTACTTC; CDR3: CASSEAGATYEQYF
size: .; D: TRBD2; J: TRBJ2-4; V: TRBV7-9; DNA: TGTGCCAGCAGCCCCGGGACTAGCGCCATTTGGGAGCAGTACTTC; CDR3: CASSPGTSAIWEQYF
size: .; D: TRBD2; J: TRBJ2-3; V: TRBV6-1; DNA: TGTGCCAGCAGCAAGCGGGGGAGCTCTAGCACAGATACGCAGTATTTT; CDR3: CASSKRGSSSTDTQYF